The 31 T cell receptor beta chains presented below share a single source sample, sequenced in a study of blood T cells in healthy people across ages (dated by TCRdb to the mid-2010s). The library was produced with 5' RACE. Sequenced on an Illumina HiSeq 2500. A second PCR of about 6 to 12 cycles was performed with a sample-barcoded 5' primer and a J-beta primer mix. TCRdb passed the public sequencing reads through fastp at Q25 and MiXCR, retaining productive beta sequences. Rows with one shared CDR3 protein collapse into an entry with the most common genes and DNA. This sample lists 1,500,000 or so distinct CDR3 sequences; roughly 43% were detected once. Just over 4% of the sample goes to the ten largest clones. Sequencing was done on a sample of blood. The receptor source for this set is a woman under 30 in good health.

The rearrangement joins TRBV29-1 to TRBJ2-7; D may be TRBD2 (6 bases). V dropped 5 bases and J dropped 2 bases, with 13 bases sitting between them. This CDR3 spans 13 amino acids. Germline loops: CDR1 SQVTM, CDR2 ANQGSEA. CDR3 amino acids: CSVRWGGTYEQYF. Here the CDR3 DNA reads TGCAGCGTTCGATGGGGCGGGACCTACGAGCAGTACTTC.

A word on this clonotype: A much larger clone differs by one base, so this may be a read error. This rearrangement joins TRBV5-1 to TRBJ1-1; 7 bases fit TRBD1. Looked up from germline, CDR1 is SGHRS and CDR2 is YFSETQ. CDR3 length: 13 amino acids. The trim removed 4 bases at V and 2 bases at J, leaving 2 bases unmatched. The CDR3 loop reads CASSGTDNTEAFF. The DNA for the CDR3 is TGCGCCAGCAGCGGGACAGACAACACTGAAGCTTTCTTT.

This clonotype was counted a few times. V and J are TRBV20-1 and TRBJ1-6, with 7 bases aligning to TRBD1. J gave up 4 bases and V 3 bases, and 9 bases lay outside the gene matches. The CDR3 consists of 16 residues. CDR1 and CDR2 from the germline V gene are DFQATT and SNEGSKA (reference sequence). The CDR3 DNA follows: TGCAGTGCTAGCTCGATTCGGGACAGTTATAATTCACCCCTCCACTTT. It codes for CSASSIRDSYNSPLHF.

CDR3 nucleotides: TGTGCGACCTCCGGGACAAACTACGAGCAGTACTTC. Its translation is CATSGTNYEQYF. The chain has TRBV27 and TRBJ2-7, with a possible D match to TRBD1 (6 bases). From germline, CDR1 is MNHEY and CDR2 SMNVEV (reference sequence). The CDR3 length is 12 residues.

This clonotype has just a few counts. This sequence joins TRBV13 and TRBJ1-1; TRBD1 aligns across 7 bases. There are 15 residues in the CDR3. Per germline, CDR1 PRHDT and CDR2 FYEKMQ (reference sequence). The V and J ends lost 5 bases and 0 bases, in that order; junction bases with no gene match: 6. This chain's CDR3 is CASSPTTGLNTEAFF. CDR3 nucleotides: TGTGCCAGCAGCCCCACGACAGGGTTGAACACTGAAGCTTTCTTT.

V gene TRBV20-1 combines with J gene TRBJ2-1, with TRBD2 matching 8 bases. Trimming took 7 bases from V and 0 from J; bases not matched to a gene: 14. The CDR3 has 17 residues. Germline V gives CDR1 DFQATT, CDR2 SNEGSKA (reference sequence). The CDR3 here is CSGGLVGGASSYNEQFF. The CDR3 DNA reads as TGCAGTGGGGGACTAGTTGGTGGGGCGTCCTCCTACAATGAGCAGTTCTTC.

Only a few counts were recorded for this clonotype. The V and J genes are TRBV7-2 and TRBJ1-2; 7 positions agree with TRBD1. The length of the CDR3 is 14 residues. CDR1 is SGHTA and CDR2 is FQGNSA in the germline V gene. Losses at the gene ends were 4 bases for V and 4 bases for J; bases not matched to a gene: 6. The CDR3 DNA reads as TGTGCCAGCAGCTCGGCAGGGGGGGCCTATGGCTACACCTTC. Encoded protein: CASSSAGGAYGYTF.

With respect to this clonotype: It may be a read error: a sequence one base away is much more abundant. The chain carries TRBV28 and TRBJ2-7, with 9 nucleotides matching TRBD1. After removal of 3 bases from V and 4 bases from J, the junction contained 4 bases not matched to a gene. The CDR3 consists of 14 residues. CDR1 is MDHEN, CDR2 SYDVKM, per germline. CDR3 sequence (DNA): TGTGCCAGCAGTTTCCGGGACAGGGAGTACGAGCAGTACTTC. This gives the protein CASSFRDREYEQYF.

The V gene is TRBV7-9, the J gene TRBJ2-1, with D maybe TRBD2 (5 bases). V was trimmed by 8 bases and J by 4 bases, leaving 12 bases between them. Germline CDR1 is SEHNR and CDR2 is FQNEAQ (reference sequence). CDR3 length: 13 amino acids. The CDR3 DNA reads as TGTGCCAGCTGCCGGACTGGATACAATGAGCAGTTCTTC. Its protein product is CASCRTGYNEQFF.

The chain recombines TRBV21-1 with TRBJ1-2. TRBV21-1 is classified as a pseudogene. The CDR3 consists of 16 residues. CDR3 amino acids: CASSKPTRSTNYGYTF. CDR3 in DNA: TGTGCCAGCAGCAAACCCACCCGAAGTACTAACTATGGCTACACCTTC.

This clonotype was recorded once. A read error may account for a junction end that differs from germline. The chain carries TRBV20-1 and TRBJ1-5; TRBD1 is a possible D gene (5 bases). Germline V lookup: CDR1 DFQATT, CDR2 SNEGSKA (reference sequence). This CDR3 has 13 amino acids. The CDR3 DNA is TGTAGTGCTAGAGTGGGGGTACATCAGCCCCAGCATTTT. This encodes CSARVGVHQPQHF.

The chain has TRBV6-2 or TRBV6-3 and TRBJ2-5, with 9 bases lining up with TRBD2. This CDR3 comprises 15 residues. Trimming took 6 bases from V and 1 from J; bases not matched to a gene: 6. Germline assignment: CDR1 MNHEY and CDR2 SVGEGT. The CDR3 DNA sequence: TGTGCCAGCAGACCGGGACTAGCATTCCAAGAGACCCAGTACTTC. This translates into CASRPGLAFQETQYF.

The V call is TRBV7-9, the J call TRBJ2-6, with D hard to call. The CDR3 contains 16 residues. Germline CDR1 and CDR2: SEHNR and FQNEAQ (reference sequence). Between the trimmed V and J ends, which lost 2 bases and 1 base, there was a span of 9 bases. This CDR3 is CASSLLESSGANVLTF. The CDR3 DNA follows: TGTGCCAGCAGCTTACTTGAAAGTTCTGGGGCCAACGTCCTGACTTTC.

In its sample, this clonotype was seen a few times. The chain joins TRBV2 to TRBJ2-7; D call uncertain. This CDR3 contains 13 residues. CDR1 is SNHLY, CDR2 FYNNEI, per germline. V gave up 4 bases and J gave up 7 bases, with 14 bases separating them. The CDR3 protein is CASSAKRYNEQYF. As DNA, the CDR3 is TGTGCCAGCAGTGCTAAACGGTACAATGAGCAGTACTTC. Complete variable domain (other parts from reference TRBV2 and TRBJ2-7): EPEVTQTPSHQVTQMGQEVILRCVPISNHLYFYWYRQILGQKVEFLVSFYNNEISEKSEIFDDQFSVERPDGSNFTLKIRSTKLEDSAMYFCASSAKRYNEQYFGPGTRLTVT.

The rearrangement links TRBV29-1 to TRBJ2-1; D unresolved. Germline CDR1 SQVTM, CDR2 ANQGSEA. The CDR3 loop spans 11 amino acids. The germline V and J ends were trimmed by 4 bases and 7 bases, with 8 bases remaining between them. In DNA, the CDR3 is TGCAGCGTTGCCGCCCCTAATGAGCAGTTCTTC. This translates into CSVAAPNEQFF.

The DNA for the CDR3 is TGCAGTGCTAGGGGAGTAGCCGGGTATTACAATGAGCAGTTCTTC. It yields the protein CSARGVAGYYNEQFF. This chain uses TRBV20-1 with TRBJ2-1; D might be TRBD2 (5 bases). Germline values: CDR1 DFQATT, CDR2 SNEGSKA (reference sequence). Trimming stripped 3 bases from V and 4 bases from J, with 16 bases between. There are 15 residues in the CDR3.

The chain links TRBV20-1 to TRBJ2-1; 11 nucleotides line up with TRBD2. The CDR3 has 16 residues. Germline lookup yields CDR1 DFQATT and CDR2 SNEGSKA (reference sequence). V shed 4 bases, J shed 1 base, and the junction held 6 bases outside the gene matches. The CDR3, as DNA: TGCAGTGCTATAACTCTAGCGGGGGGATCCTACAATGAGCAGTTCTTC. Its protein is CSAITLAGGSYNEQFF.

The genes are TRBV4-3 and TRBJ2-6; D uncertain. The CDR3 totals 17 residues. Germline-derived CDR1 and CDR2 are LGHNA and YSLEER. V gave up 1 base and J gave up 0 bases, with 10 bases separating them. This chain's CDR3 is CASSQGLVFSGANVLTF. CDR3 DNA sequence: TGCGCCAGCAGCCAAGGTCTTGTCTTCTCTGGGGCCAACGTCCTGACTTTC.

Turning to this clonotype: With a much larger clone just one base away, this may be a read error. The rearrangement uses TRBV12-3 or TRBV12-4 and TRBJ1-2; possibly TRBD1 for D (5 bases). The CDR3 loop spans 14 amino acids. This CDR3 is CASRLEDTRRDYTF. The CDR3 nucleotides read TGTGCCAGCAGGTTAGAGGACACCCGCCGGGACTACACCTTC.

The chain uses TRBV3-1 and TRBJ2-7; the D is unclear. CDR1 is LGHDT, CDR2 YNNKEL, per germline (reference sequence). The CDR3 loop spans 11 amino acids. Between the trimmed V and J ends, which lost 8 bases and 5 bases, there was a span of 10 bases. Written as DNA, the CDR3 is TGTGCCAGCCCTATTTGCCACGAGCAGTACTTC. Encoded protein: CASPICHEQYF.

This sequence joins TRBV2 and TRBJ2-1; D might be TRBD2 (5 bases). Germline V lookup: CDR1 SNHLY, CDR2 FYNNEI. The CDR3 contains 13 residues. V lost 4 bases, J lost 8 bases, and 12 bases lay in between. CDR3 nucleotide sequence: TGTGCCAGCAGTGTCCGGGATGGCGATGAGCAGTTCTTC. It translates to CASSVRDGDEQFF.

The chain couples TRBV20-1 to TRBJ1-1; D gene uncertain. In germline, CDR1 is DFQATT, CDR2 SNEGSKA (reference sequence). CDR3 length: 13 residues. Trimming took 2 bases from V and 1 from J, leaving 8 bases between them. The CDR3 protein is CSARMGRNTEAFF. The DNA for the CDR3 is TGCAGTGCTAGAATGGGGAGGAACACTGAAGCTTTCTTT.

Concerning this clonotype itself: The junction departs from germline at one end; a sequencing error may be responsible. The chain carries TRBV18 and TRBJ2-7; D is tentatively TRBD1 or TRBD2 (5 bases each). Germline CDR1 is KGHSH and CDR2 is LQKENI. The length of the CDR3 is 15 residues. CDR3 nucleotide sequence: TGTGCCGGCTCACCGCGTGAGAGGGGCATGGACGAGCAGTACTTC. This gives the protein CAGSPRERGMDEQYF.

This clonotype was recorded once. The chain is built from TRBV29-1 and TRBJ2-1, with TRBD2 as a possible D gene (8 bases). The CDR3 spans 17 residues. V lost 3 bases, J lost 2 bases, and 20 bases lay in between. Per germline, CDR1 SQVTM and CDR2 ANQGSEA. The CDR3 coding sequence is TGCAGCGTTGAGGACAGGACTAGCTCCTTCCCCTACAATGAGCAGTTCTTC. This sequence encodes CSVEDRTSSFPYNEQFF.

This clonotype was counted only a few times. The chain is built from TRBV7-2 and TRBJ2-6; D unresolved. This CDR3 has 16 amino acids. V lost 5 bases and J lost 4, with 15 bases in between. CDR1 and CDR2 from the germline V gene are SGHTA and FQGNSA. The CDR3 DNA is TGTGCCAGCAGCCGAACGACAAACCCCGGGGCCAACGTCCTGACTTTC. As protein: CASSRTTNPGANVLTF.

This clonotype showed up just a few times. The rearrangement joins TRBV18 to TRBJ1-2; 8 nucleotides line up with TRBD1. Germline V CDR1 and CDR2: KGHSH, LQKENI. The J segment lost 6 bases and the V segment lost 3 bases, leaving 6 bases of the junction unmatched. The CDR3 is made up of 14 amino acids. DNA of the CDR3: TGTGCCAGCTCACCTCCGACAGGGGCAGATGGCTACACCTTC. This gives the protein CASSPPTGADGYTF.

The chain couples TRBV4-1 to TRBJ1-1, with TRBD1 matching over 12 bases. The V gene end was trimmed by 3 bases and the J gene end by 5 bases; junction bases not matched to a gene: 7. The CDR3 has 16 amino acids. Germline lookup yields CDR1 MGHRA and CDR2 YSYEKL. As DNA, the CDR3 is TGCGCCAGCAGCCACCTCCGGGACAGGGGGCCTACTGAAGCTTTCTTT. It translates to CASSHLRDRGPTEAFF.

This clonotype was counted only a few times. The chain has TRBV12-3 or TRBV12-4 and TRBJ2-5; 7 bases agree with TRBD1. After removal of 5 bases from V and 6 bases from J, the junction contained 3 bases not matched to a gene. The CDR3 sequence is 12 residues long. CDR3 residues: CASSLQGKTQYF. CDR3 in DNA: TGTGCCAGCAGTCTACAGGGGAAGACCCAGTACTTC.

This clonotype showed up just a few times. The V gene is TRBV4-1, the J gene TRBJ1-2; D uncertain. The length of the CDR3 is 16 residues. Trimming removed 2 bases from V and 3 bases from J, with 16 bases in between. Looked up from germline, CDR1 is MGHRA and CDR2 is YSYEKL. The CDR3 DNA follows: TGCGCCAGCAGCCAAAGAGCACCCCTGACGGACTATGGCTACACCTTC. As protein: CASSQRAPLTDYGYTF.

This clonotype was observed a few times. The gene calls are TRBV11-2 and TRBJ2-1; no clear D gene. CDR1 SGHAT and CDR2 FQNNGV come from the germline V gene. CDR3 size: 17 residues. The germline V and J ends were trimmed by 5 bases and 0 bases, with 17 bases remaining between them. CDR3 in amino acids: CASSRPLTETSYNEQFF. For the CDR3, the DNA is TGTGCCAGCAGCCGACCTCTAACAGAGACCTCCTACAATGAGCAGTTCTTC.

As for this clonotype: The CDR3 end shows no conserved phenylalanine or tryptophan, and so a read error is likely. CDR3 sequence (DNA): TGTGCCAGCAGTTACTCGATGGATAGCGGGTCCTACGAGCAGTACCTC. It translates to CASSYSMDSGSYEQYL. The V call is TRBV6-2 or TRBV6-3, the J call TRBJ2-7; 7 bases fit TRBD2. V dropped 0 bases and J dropped 1; count of bases not matched to a gene: 6. Germline V CDR1 and CDR2: MNHEY, SVGEGT. This CDR3 region has 16 residues.